These 6 T cell receptor beta chains originate from one sample sequenced in a study of T cell responses to AZD1222 COVID-19 vaccine. This table comes from immunoSEQ multiplex PCR, and its TCRdb copy is limited to in-frame clones, with some not included. The sample lists about 150,000 clones, roughly 93% occurring once. Source: peripheral blood, taken 28 days after the second AZD1222 dose. The origin of the receptors is an adult who received the AZD1222 COVID-19 vaccine.

The CDR3 protein is CASSPKGQYNQPQHF. The CDR3 DNA follows: TGTGCCAGCAGTCCCAAGGGACAGTACAATCAGCCCCAGCATTTT. The chain employs TRBV27 and TRBJ1-5; TRBD1 matches 7 bases. Germline lookup yields CDR1 MNHEY and CDR2 SMNVEV (reference sequence). The CDR3 contains 15 residues. The trim removed 5 bases at V and 3 bases at J, leaving 7 bases unmatched.

This clone is medium-sized within its sample. This sequence joins TRBV27 and TRBJ2-1; 9 bases map to TRBD2. This CDR3 has 15 residues. J gave up 2 bases and V 5 bases, and 4 bases lay outside the gene matches. From germline, CDR1 is MNHEY and CDR2 SMNVEV (reference sequence). The CDR3 coding sequence is TGTGCCAGCAGTCAGACTAGCGGAGCCTACAATGAGCAGTTCTTC. It encodes CASSQTSGAYNEQFF.

V usage is TRBV7-9 and J usage is TRBJ1-6, with TRBD1 as a possible D gene (6 bases). Germline values: CDR1 SEHNR, CDR2 FQNEAQ (reference sequence). The CDR3 extends over 15 amino acids. V was trimmed by 2 bases and J by 7 bases, leaving 12 bases between them. The CDR3 sequence is CASSLTTGKNSPLHF. The CDR3 DNA reads TGTGCCAGCAGCTTAACGACAGGCAAAAATTCACCCCTCCACTTT.

This chain connects TRBV19 to TRBJ1-1; TRBD1 agrees at 7 bases. The germline CDR1 and CDR2 sequences are LNHDA and SQIVND (reference sequence). V lost 1 base to trimming and J lost 1 base; unmatched junction nucleotides: 6. The CDR3 totals 16 residues. CDR3 residues: CASSIGNRGRNTEAFF. Written as DNA, the CDR3 is TGTGCCAGTAGTATAGGGAACAGGGGAAGGAACACTGAAGCTTTCTTT.

The sample holds one count of this clone. The chain combines TRBV11-1 with TRBJ1-3; D gene uncertain. Deletions cut 2 bases from V and 8 bases from J, with 13 bases between. Germline V CDR1 and CDR2: SGHAT, FQDESV (reference sequence). CDR3 length equals 14 residues. CDR3 amino acids: CASSLTRMGDTIYF. As DNA, the CDR3 is TGTGCCAGCAGCTTAACCAGGATGGGAGACACCATATATTTT.

V is TRBV7-3 and J is TRBJ2-1; 8 bases line up with TRBD2. Germline trimming cut 5 bases from V and 1 base from J; bases unmatched to any gene: 4. This CDR3 region has 15 residues. Germline lookup yields CDR1 SGHTA and CDR2 FQGTGA. As DNA, the CDR3 is TGTGCCAGCAGCGAAAGCGGGAGATCCTACAATGAGCAGTTCTTC. The encoded protein is CASSESGRSYNEQFF.